This T cell receptor (beta chain) was profiled in a study of CD8 T cells in Susac syndrome. Study observations and caveats: As the study acknowledged, the number of individuals who were part of its TCR sequencing and HLA analysis was relatively small.

Random hexamers were used to reverse transcribe an amount of roughly 0.45 to 1 ug RNA. An immunoSEQ multiplex PCR generated amplified TCR beta CDR3 products spanning 54 Vbeta and 13 Jbeta. TCRdb reprocessed the immunoSEQ multiplex PCR reads with MiXCR, giving one entry per CDR3 protein. The sample lists approximately 70,000 distinct CDR3 sequences, around 96% occurring once. Trimming removed 5 bases from V and 3 bases from J, with 8 bases in between. The germline V gene encodes CDR1 SGHDT and CDR2 YYEEEE. This CDR3 contains 12 residues. Notes on this clonotype: Its antigen is currently unknown.

TCR beta sequencing was performed on blood CD8+ and CD4+ T cells. Treatment-naive patients with stable or active relapsing-remitting disease served as multiple sclerosis controls. The sample comprised CD8+ T cells from PBMCs. This sequence joins TRBV5-6 and TRBJ1-2, with unresolved D. This clonotype originated in a human donor with multiple sclerosis. The CDR3 nucleotides read TGTGCCAGCAGGGTACGGGACTATGGCTACACCTTC. As protein: CASRVRDYGYTF.